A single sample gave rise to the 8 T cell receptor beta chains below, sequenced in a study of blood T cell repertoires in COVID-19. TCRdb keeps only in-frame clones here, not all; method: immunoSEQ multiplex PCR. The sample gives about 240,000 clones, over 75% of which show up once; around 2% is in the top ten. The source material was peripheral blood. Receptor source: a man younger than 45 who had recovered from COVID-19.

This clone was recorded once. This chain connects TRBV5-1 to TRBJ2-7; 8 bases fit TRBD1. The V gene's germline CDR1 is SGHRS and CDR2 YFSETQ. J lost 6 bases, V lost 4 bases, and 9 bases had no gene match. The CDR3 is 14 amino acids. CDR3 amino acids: CASSVAGTGGEQYF. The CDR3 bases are TGCGCCAGCAGCGTGGCCGGGACAGGTGGCGAGCAGTACTTC.

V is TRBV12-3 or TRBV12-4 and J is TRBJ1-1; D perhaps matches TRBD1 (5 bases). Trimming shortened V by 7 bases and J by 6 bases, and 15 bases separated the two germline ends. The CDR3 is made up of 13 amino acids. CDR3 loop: CASIRGWASEAFF. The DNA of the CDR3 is TGTGCCAGCATCCGGGGGTGGGCTTCTGAAGCTTTCTTT.

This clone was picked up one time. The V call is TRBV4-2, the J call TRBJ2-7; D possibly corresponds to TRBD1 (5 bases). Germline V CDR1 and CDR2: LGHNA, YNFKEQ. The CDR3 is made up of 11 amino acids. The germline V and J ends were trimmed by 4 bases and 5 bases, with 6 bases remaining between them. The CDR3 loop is CASSPGHEQYF. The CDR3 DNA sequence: TGTGCCAGCAGCCCAGGGCACGAGCAGTACTTC.

The CDR3 nucleotides read TGTGCCAGTAGTGAGGGATTAGCGGGACCTAATAATTCACCCCTCCACTTT. Translation: CASSEGLAGPNNSPLHF. The V and J genes are TRBV19 and TRBJ1-6, with D maybe TRBD1 (5 bases). Germline-derived CDR1 and CDR2 are LNHDA and SQIVND (reference sequence). The CDR3 contains 17 residues. V shed 5 bases and J shed 5 bases, with 19 bases lying between them.

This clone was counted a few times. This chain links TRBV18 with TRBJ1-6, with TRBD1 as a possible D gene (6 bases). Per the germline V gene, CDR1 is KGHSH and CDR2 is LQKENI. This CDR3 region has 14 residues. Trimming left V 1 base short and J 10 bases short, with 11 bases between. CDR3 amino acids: CASSPRDKGSPLHF. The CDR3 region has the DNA TGTGCCAGCTCACCACGGGACAAGGGCTCACCCCTCCACTTT.

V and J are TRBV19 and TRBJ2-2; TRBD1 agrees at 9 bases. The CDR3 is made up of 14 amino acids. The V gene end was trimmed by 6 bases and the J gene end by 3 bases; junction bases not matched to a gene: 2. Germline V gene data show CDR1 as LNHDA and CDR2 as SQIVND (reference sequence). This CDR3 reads CASSYRGHTGELFF. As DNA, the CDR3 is TGTGCCAGTAGCTACAGGGGGCACACCGGGGAGCTGTTTTTT.

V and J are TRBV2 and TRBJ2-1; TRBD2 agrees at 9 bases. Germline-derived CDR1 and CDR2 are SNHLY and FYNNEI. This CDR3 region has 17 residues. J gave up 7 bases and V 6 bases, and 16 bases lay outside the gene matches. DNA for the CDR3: TGTGCCAGCAGCCGCCTCTGGCGGGGGGGCCTCGGGAATGAGCAGTTCTTC. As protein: CASSRLWRGGLGNEQFF.

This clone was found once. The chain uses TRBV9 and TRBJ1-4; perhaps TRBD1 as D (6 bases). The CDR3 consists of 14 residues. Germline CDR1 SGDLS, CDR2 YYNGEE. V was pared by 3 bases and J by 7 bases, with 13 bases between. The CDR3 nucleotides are TGTGCCAGCAGCGCGACAGGTGGGGGTGAAAAACTGTTTTTT. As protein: CASSATGGGEKLFF.